One and the same sample provided the 9 T cell receptor beta chains below, sequenced in a study of cytomegalovirus exposure and HLA in healthy donors (dated by TCRdb to about 2017). Library creation used the immunoSEQ multiplex PCR assay. The multiplex PCR relied on a mix of 60 forward primers for TCR Vbeta segments and 13 reverse primers for TCR Jbeta segments. Drawn from immuneACCESS, this table holds only the in-frame rearrangements with V and J called that TCRdb kept. Clones are partly lost; checked studies trace under half to an unresolved V gene and leave the rest unexplained. The sample table on file contains around 65,000 clones. The top ten clonotypes cover 4% to 5.5% of the sample. The sequenced material came from PBMCs. Every receptor here comes from a man aged 25 to 45 in good health and CMV-seropositive.

DNA of the CDR3: TGCGCCAGCAGCTTGGTCAGTACGAACACCGGGGAGCTGTTTTTT. Its protein is CASSLVSTNTGELFF. V usage is TRBV5-1 and J usage is TRBJ2-2; D is uncertain. The CDR3 sequence is 15 residues long. The V end lost 0 bases, the J end lost 0 bases, and 6 bases lay between the germline ends. The germline V gene encodes CDR1 SGHRS and CDR2 YFSETQ.

The chain employs TRBV6-5 and TRBJ2-7; 7 positions agree with TRBD1. CDR3 size: 15 residues. V was clipped by 3 bases and J by 7 bases; unmatched bases: 12. The germline CDR1 and CDR2 sequences are MNHEY and SVGAGI. Here the CDR3 DNA reads TGTGCCAGCAGTTATTACACAGGGGTTTATCGGGAGCAGTACTTC. Its protein is CASSYYTGVYREQYF.

The chain combines TRBV4-1 with TRBJ1-2, with 8 nucleotides matching TRBD1. Germline V gene data show CDR1 as MGHRA and CDR2 as YSYEKL. V shed 0 bases and J 3 bases; nucleotides not matched to a gene: 15. The CDR3 sequence is 19 residues long. The CDR3 loop reads CASSQDPGIGQGLDYGYTF. CDR3 bases: TGCGCCAGCAGCCAAGATCCGGGTATAGGACAGGGCTTGGACTATGGCTACACCTTC.

Notes on this clone: The sample holds other DNA sequences that translate to the same CDR3. The chain carries TRBV9 and TRBJ1-1; D is uncertain. Trimming pared 0 bases from V and 1 base from J, leaving 4 bases between. The CDR3 is 13 amino acids. From germline, CDR1 is SGDLS and CDR2 YYNGEE. CDR3 amino acids: CASSVAGNTEAFF. In DNA form, the CDR3 reads TGTGCCAGCAGCGTAGCAGGGAACACTGAAGCTTTCTTT.

In DNA, the CDR3 is TGTGCCAGTGCGGAGGGTCTCCACTATGGCTACACCTTC. Translation gives CASAEGLHYGYTF. The genes are TRBV19 and TRBJ1-2; D is unclear. Germline loops: CDR1 LNHDA, CDR2 SQIVND (reference sequence). The CDR3 runs to 13 residues. Trimming took off 8 bases at V and 3 bases at J, with 13 bases between the two ends.

The genes are TRBV19 and TRBJ2-7, with D tentatively TRBD1 (6 bases). With 1 base removed from V and 3 bases from J, the gap between germline ends came to 13 bases. This CDR3 is 15 amino acids long. Germline V gene data show CDR1 as LNHDA and CDR2 as SQIVND (reference sequence). The CDR3 loop is CASSIVQGPNYEQYF. Here the CDR3 DNA reads TGTGCCAGTAGTATAGTACAGGGTCCCAACTACGAGCAGTACTTC.

With respect to this clone: Within the sample, other DNA sequences also encode this same CDR3. The chain combines TRBV28 with TRBJ1-1; D possibly corresponds to TRBD1 (6 bases). V shed 8 bases and J shed 6 bases, with 19 bases lying between them. The CDR3 loop spans 14 amino acids. The V gene's germline CDR1 is MDHEN and CDR2 SYDVKM. This CDR3 reads CASGAAGVVPEAFF. DNA of the CDR3: TGTGCCAGCGGAGCGGCAGGGGTCGTACCTGAAGCTTTCTTT. The whole variable domain, remainder taken from reference TRBV28 and TRBJ1-1, is DVKVTQSSRYLVKRTGEKVFLECVQDMDHENMFWYRQDPGLGLRLIYFSYDVKMKEKGDIPEGYSVSREKKERFSLILESASTNQTSMYLCASGAAGVVPEAFFGQGTRLTVV.

The chain carries TRBV6-5 and TRBJ1-1; 9 bases agree with TRBD1. CDR3 length equals 13 residues. Trimming cost V 6 bases and J 7 bases; bases outside gene matches: 6. Germline values: CDR1 MNHEY, CDR2 SVGAGI. The chain's CDR3 is CASSPDRGGEAFF. DNA of the CDR3: TGTGCCAGCAGCCCGGACAGGGGCGGTGAAGCTTTCTTT.

CDR3 region: CSVAGATNEKLFF. DNA of the CDR3: TGCAGCGTTGCTGGAGCAACTAATGAAAAACTGTTTTTT. The chain recombines TRBV29-1 with TRBJ1-4; D not resolved. Germline CDR1 reads SQVTM; CDR2 reads ANQGSEA. The CDR3 runs to 13 residues. Trimming took 4 bases from V and 0 from J, leaving 6 bases between them.